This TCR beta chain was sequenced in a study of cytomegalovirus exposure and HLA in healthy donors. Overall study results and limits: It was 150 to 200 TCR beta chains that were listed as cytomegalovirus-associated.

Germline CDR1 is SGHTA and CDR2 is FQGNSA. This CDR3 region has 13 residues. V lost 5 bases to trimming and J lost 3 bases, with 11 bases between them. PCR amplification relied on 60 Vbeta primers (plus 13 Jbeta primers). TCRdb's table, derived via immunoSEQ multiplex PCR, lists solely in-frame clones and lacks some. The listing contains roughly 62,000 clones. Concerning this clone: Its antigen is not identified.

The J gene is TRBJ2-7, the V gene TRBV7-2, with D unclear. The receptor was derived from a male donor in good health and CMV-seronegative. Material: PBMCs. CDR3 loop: CASSAPPVYEQYF. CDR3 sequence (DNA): TGTGCCAGCAGCGCCCCCCCAGTCTACGAGCAGTACTTC. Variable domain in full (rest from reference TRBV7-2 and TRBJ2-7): GAGVSQSPSNKVTEKGKDVELRCDPISGHTALYWYRQSLGQGLEFLIYFQGNSAPDKSGLPSDRFSAERTGGSVSTLTIQRTQQEDSAVYLCASSAPPVYEQYFGPGTRLTVT.